Following are 20 T cell receptor beta chains from one sample sequenced in a study of shared T cell receptors in the human thymus (dated by TCRdb to the early 2020s). The library was obtained by the immunoSEQ multiplex PCR assay. What TCRdb holds here is the immuneACCESS table cut down to in-frame rearrangements. Part of the clones is not present; checked against another copy, under half of the missing clones reflect an unresolved V gene, and the others are unexplained. Across this sample there are about 380,000 clones, with about 95% seen only once. The ten largest clones take up approximately 0.018% of the sample. The sequenced material came from thymocytes. The source of these receptors is a human donor.

The CDR3 region has the DNA TGCGCCAGCAGGGGCAGCTACAATGAGCAGTTCTTC. It translates to CASRGSYNEQFF. The chain couples TRBV5-1 to TRBJ2-1; D ambiguous. Trimming stripped 5 bases from V and 3 bases from J, with 6 bases between. Germline CDR1 is SGHRS and CDR2 is YFSETQ. The CDR3 is made up of 12 amino acids.

The chain is built from TRBV14 and TRBJ2-7; D tentatively fits TRBD1 or TRBD2 (6 bases each). The length of the CDR3 is 14 residues. Trimming removed 7 bases at V and 7 bases at J, with 20 bases between. Germline lookup yields CDR1 SGHDN and CDR2 FVKESK. The CDR3 region has the DNA TGTGCCAGCACCCCCGAGGGGGGATCTGAAGAGCAGTACTTC. Translation gives CASTPEGGSEEQYF.

V gene TRBV28 combines with J gene TRBJ1-2; D is ambiguous. Germline V CDR1 and CDR2: MDHEN, SYDVKM. Trimming took off 7 bases at V and 6 bases at J, with 12 bases between the two ends. The length of the CDR3 is 12 residues. CDR3 sequence: CASIVGRDGYTF. The CDR3 DNA sequence: TGTGCCAGCATTGTGGGGAGGGATGGCTACACCTTC.

The rearrangement links TRBV5-4 to TRBJ2-3; D is unresolved. The CDR3 has 18 amino acids. Germline V CDR1 and CDR2: SGHNT, YYREEE (reference sequence). V was clipped by 1 base and J by 4 bases, with 22 bases between them. The CDR3: CASSLNSPPSRAPDTQYF. CDR3 DNA: TGTGCCAGCAGCTTGAACTCCCCCCCCTCTCGAGCCCCAGATACGCAGTATTTT. The whole variable domain, filled in from reference TRBV5-4 and TRBJ2-3, reads ETGVTQSPTHLIKTRGQQVTLRCSSQSGHNTVSWYQQALGQGPQFIFQYYREEENGRGNFPPRFSGLQFPNYSSELNVNALELDDSALYLCASSLNSPPSRAPDTQYFGPGTRLTVL.

The gene calls are TRBV6-5 and TRBJ2-2; D remains ambiguous. Germline CDR1 is MNHEY and CDR2 is SVGAGI. V lost 5 bases and J lost 0, with 1 base in between. The CDR3 contains 12 residues. The CDR3 protein is CASSPNTGELFF. The CDR3 DNA follows: TGTGCCAGCAGTCCGAACACCGGGGAGCTGTTTTTT.

This rearrangement joins TRBV28 to TRBJ2-1, with 7 bases lining up with TRBD2. V shed 5 bases and J 6 bases; nucleotides not matched to a gene: 16. Looked up from germline, CDR1 is MDHEN and CDR2 is SYDVKM. This CDR3 contains 17 residues. DNA of the CDR3: TGTGCCAGCAGTCAATTTCAGACGACTAGCAGTTCCAATGAGCAGTTCTTC. It is translated as CASSQFQTTSSSNEQFF. Using reference TRBV28 and TRBJ2-1 for the parts outside the CDR3, the full variable domain is DVKVTQSSRYLVKRTGEKVFLECVQDMDHENMFWYRQDPGLGLRLIYFSYDVKMKEKGDIPEGYSVSREKKERFSLILESASTNQTSMYLCASSQFQTTSSSNEQFFGPGTRLTVL.

The rearrangement uses TRBV29-1 and TRBJ2-7; TRBD2 might be the D (5 bases). The CDR3 has 13 residues. Looked up from germline, CDR1 is SQVTM and CDR2 is ANQGSEA. Trimming removed 0 bases from V and 0 bases from J, with 6 bases in between. The CDR3 DNA reads TGCAGCGTTGAAGAGGGGAGCTCCTACGAGCAGTACTTC. This gives the protein CSVEEGSSYEQYF.

This clone was seen a single time. The rearrangement uses TRBV27 and TRBJ1-4; D remains ambiguous. The germline V gene encodes CDR1 MNHEY and CDR2 SMNVEV (reference sequence). The CDR3 spans 15 residues. Trimming removed 5 bases at V and 8 bases at J, with 18 bases between. CDR3: CASSPTVSRGEKLFF. The CDR3 DNA reads as TGTGCCAGCAGTCCCACAGTCTCCCGAGGAGAAAAACTGTTTTTT.

J is TRBJ2-7 and V is TRBV18, with 7 bases aligning to TRBD1. The junction had 11 bases not matched to a gene; V was cut back by 5 bases and J by 7 bases. CDR1 KGHSH and CDR2 LQKENI come from the germline V gene. This CDR3 comprises 14 residues. The CDR3, as DNA: TGTGCCAGCTCAAAAGGGGAAAGGGGGCATGAGCAGTACTTC. Translated: CASSKGERGHEQYF.

The rearrangement uses TRBV4-3 and TRBJ2-7; D is possibly TRBD2 (5 bases). V was pared by 0 bases and J by 2 bases, with 8 bases between. Germline V gene sequence: CDR1 LGHNA, CDR2 YSLEER. This CDR3 is 14 amino acids long. DNA for the CDR3: TGCGCCAGCAGCCAAGAGAGCGGCCCCTACGAGCAGTACTTC. It yields the protein CASSQESGPYEQYF.

The rearrangement uses TRBV7-9 and TRBJ2-5, with TRBD2 matching over 7 bases. Germline V gene data show CDR1 as SEHNR and CDR2 as FQNEAQ (reference sequence). The CDR3 consists of 15 residues. Unmatched junction bases numbered 8, after V lost 5 bases and J lost 2 bases. The CDR3, as DNA: TGTGCCAGCAGCCCGAGGGGAGGGAGGCAAGAGACCCAGTACTTC. Translating it yields CASSPRGGRQETQYF. Based on the CDR3 plus reference TRBV7-9 and TRBJ2-5, the full variable domain is DTGVSQNPRHKITKRGQNVTFRCDPISEHNRLYWYRQTLGQGPEFLTYFQNEAQLEKSRLLSDRFSAERPKGSFSTLEIQRTEQGDSAMYLCASSPRGGRQETQYFGPGTRLLVL.

This chain joins TRBV4-1 and TRBJ2-1, with D possibly being TRBD1 (5 bases). This CDR3 contains 13 residues. V gave up 1 base and J gave up 8 bases, with 9 bases separating them. CDR1 and CDR2 from the germline V gene are MGHRA and YSYEKL. The DNA of the CDR3 is TGCGCCAGCAGCCAAGTCTTAGGGGATGAGCAGTTCTTC. It encodes CASSQVLGDEQFF.

The chain links TRBV18 to TRBJ1-2, with D possibly being TRBD1 (5 bases). From germline, CDR1 is KGHSH and CDR2 LQKENI. The V end was cut by 0 bases, the J end by 12 bases, with 29 bases between. CDR3 length: 18 amino acids. CDR3 region: CASSPPVLTPGPPEFHTF. The DNA for the CDR3 is TGTGCCAGCTCACCACCGGTCCTAACACCGGGACCGCCCGAGTTCCACACCTTC.

The chain is built from TRBV9 and TRBJ2-3, with 7 bases lining up with TRBD2. J was trimmed by 2 bases and V by 4 bases; bases with no gene match: 4. The germline CDR1 and CDR2 sequences are SGDLS and YYNGEE. The CDR3 sequence is 14 residues long. The CDR3 loop reads CASSLTSVTDTQYF. Here the CDR3 DNA reads TGTGCCAGCAGCCTCACTAGCGTCACAGATACGCAGTATTTT. Based on the CDR3 plus reference TRBV9 and TRBJ2-3, the full variable domain is DSGVTQTPKHLITATGQRVTLRCSPRSGDLSVYWYQQSLDQGLQFLIQYYNGEERAKGNILERFSAQQFPDLHSELNLSSLELGDSALYFCASSLTSVTDTQYFGPGTRLTVL.

This chain joins TRBV9 and TRBJ2-1, with 12 bases aligning to TRBD2. Losses at the gene ends were 4 bases for V and 0 bases for J; bases not matched to a gene: 14. Germline values: CDR1 SGDLS, CDR2 YYNGEE. The CDR3 loop spans 20 amino acids. The CDR3 nucleotides are TGTGCCAGCAGCCCCCGGAACTGGCTAGCGGGAGGGCCCTCCTACAATGAGCAGTTCTTC. Amino acid sequence: CASSPRNWLAGGPSYNEQFF. Variable domain in full (rest from reference TRBV9 and TRBJ2-1): DSGVTQTPKHLITATGQRVTLRCSPRSGDLSVYWYQQSLDQGLQFLIQYYNGEERAKGNILERFSAQQFPDLHSELNLSSLELGDSALYFCASSPRNWLAGGPSYNEQFFGPGTRLTVL.

The V gene is TRBV2, the J gene TRBJ2-1, with 9 bases fitting TRBD2. In germline, CDR1 is SNHLY, CDR2 FYNNEI. CDR3 length: 16 amino acids. Trimming at V came to 5 bases and at J to 4 bases, leaving 9 bases not matched to a gene. CDR3 nucleotide sequence: TGTGCCAGCAGTCCCACCCGACTAGCGGAATACAATGAGCAGTTCTTC. As protein: CASSPTRLAEYNEQFF.

This rearrangement joins TRBV5-6 to TRBJ2-1, with D perhaps given as TRBD1 or TRBD2 (5 bases each). The V end was cut by 5 bases, the J end by 7 bases, with 19 bases between. The CDR3 has 15 amino acids. Germline V CDR1 and CDR2: SGHDT, YYEEEE. The CDR3 loop reads CASRVIRDQGNEQFF. The CDR3 DNA is TGTGCCAGCAGAGTTATCCGGGACCAAGGGAATGAGCAGTTCTTC.

The chain couples TRBV27 to TRBJ1-1; D possibly corresponds to TRBD1 (6 bases). Germline V gives CDR1 MNHEY, CDR2 SMNVEV (reference sequence). There are 14 residues in the CDR3. Trimming stripped 3 bases from V and 8 bases from J, with 16 bases between. The CDR3 DNA is TGTGCCAGCAGTTTTGCGGGGGGCATACAAGAAGCTTTCTTT. Translation gives CASSFAGGIQEAFF.

CDR3 nucleotide sequence: TGTGCCAGCAGCTTGGATAGAACAACTAATGAAAAACTGTTTTTT. It is translated as CASSLDRTTNEKLFF. The chain joins TRBV5-6 to TRBJ1-4; D unclear. CDR1 is SGHDT and CDR2 is YYEEEE in the germline V gene. Between the trimmed V and J ends, which lost 0 bases and 0 bases, there was a span of 6 bases. The CDR3 is made up of 15 amino acids.

The chain combines TRBV4-1 with TRBJ2-5; 7 positions agree with TRBD1. This CDR3 has 18 amino acids. CDR1 MGHRA and CDR2 YSYEKL come from the germline V gene. V shed 0 bases, J shed 3 bases, and the junction held 13 bases outside the gene matches. The CDR3 region has the DNA TGCGCCAGCAGCCAAGAGCCCCCGGACAGGAAGGATGAAGAGACCCAGTACTTC. As protein: CASSQEPPDRKDEETQYF.